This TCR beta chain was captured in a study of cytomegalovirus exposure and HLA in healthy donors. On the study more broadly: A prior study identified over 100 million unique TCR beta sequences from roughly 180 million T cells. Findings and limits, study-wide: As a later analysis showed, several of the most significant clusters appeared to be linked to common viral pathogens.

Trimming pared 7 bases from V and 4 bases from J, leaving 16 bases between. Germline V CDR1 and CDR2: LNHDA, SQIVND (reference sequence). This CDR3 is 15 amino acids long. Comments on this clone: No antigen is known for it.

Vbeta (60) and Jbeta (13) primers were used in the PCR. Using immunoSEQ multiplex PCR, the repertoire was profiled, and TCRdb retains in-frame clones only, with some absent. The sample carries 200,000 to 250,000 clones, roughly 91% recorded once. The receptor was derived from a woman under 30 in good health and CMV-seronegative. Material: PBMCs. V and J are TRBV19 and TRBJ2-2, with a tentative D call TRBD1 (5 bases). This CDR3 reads CASIRGQGSTGELFF. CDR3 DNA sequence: TGTGCCAGTATAAGGGGCCAGGGCAGCACCGGGGAGCTGTTTTTT. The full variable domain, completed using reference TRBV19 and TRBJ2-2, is DGGITQSPKYLFRKEGQNVTLSCEQNLNHDAMYWYRQDPGQGLRLIYYSQIVNDFQKGDIAEGYSVSREKKESFPLTVTSAQKNPTAFYLCASIRGQGSTGELFFGEGSRLTVL.